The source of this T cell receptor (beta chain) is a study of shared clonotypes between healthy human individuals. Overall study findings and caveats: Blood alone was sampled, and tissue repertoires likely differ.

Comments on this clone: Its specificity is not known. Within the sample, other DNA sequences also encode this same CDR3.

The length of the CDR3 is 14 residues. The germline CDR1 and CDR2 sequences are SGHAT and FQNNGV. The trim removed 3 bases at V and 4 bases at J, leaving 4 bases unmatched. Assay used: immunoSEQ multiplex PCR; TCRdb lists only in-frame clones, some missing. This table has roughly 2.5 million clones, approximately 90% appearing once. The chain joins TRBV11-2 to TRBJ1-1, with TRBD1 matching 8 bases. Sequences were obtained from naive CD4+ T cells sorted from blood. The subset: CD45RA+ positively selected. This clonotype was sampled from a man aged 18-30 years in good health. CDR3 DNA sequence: TGTGCCAGCAGCTTTGGACAGGGAGGCACTGAAGCTTTCTTT. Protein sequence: CASSFGQGGTEAFF. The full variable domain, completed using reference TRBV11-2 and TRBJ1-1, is EAGVAQSPRYKIIEKRQSVAFWCNPISGHATLYWYQQILGQGPKLLIQFQNNGVVDDSQLPKDRFSAERLKGVDSTLKIQPAKLEDSAVYLCASSFGQGGTEAFFGQGTRLTVV.